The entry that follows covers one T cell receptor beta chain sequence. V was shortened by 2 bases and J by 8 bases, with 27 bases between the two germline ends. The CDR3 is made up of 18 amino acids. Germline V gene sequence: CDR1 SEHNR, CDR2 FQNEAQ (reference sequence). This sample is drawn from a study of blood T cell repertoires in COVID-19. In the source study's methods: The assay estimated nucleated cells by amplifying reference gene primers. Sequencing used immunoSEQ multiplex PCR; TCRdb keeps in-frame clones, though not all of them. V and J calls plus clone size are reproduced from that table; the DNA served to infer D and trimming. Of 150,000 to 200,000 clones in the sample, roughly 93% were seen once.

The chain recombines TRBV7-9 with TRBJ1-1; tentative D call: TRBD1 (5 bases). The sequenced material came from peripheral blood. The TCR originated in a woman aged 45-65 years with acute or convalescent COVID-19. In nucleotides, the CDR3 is TGTGCCAGCAGCTTAACCCTGATCTACAGGCCCGAAGGGCAGGAAGCTTTCTTT. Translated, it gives CASSLTLIYRPEGQEAFF.